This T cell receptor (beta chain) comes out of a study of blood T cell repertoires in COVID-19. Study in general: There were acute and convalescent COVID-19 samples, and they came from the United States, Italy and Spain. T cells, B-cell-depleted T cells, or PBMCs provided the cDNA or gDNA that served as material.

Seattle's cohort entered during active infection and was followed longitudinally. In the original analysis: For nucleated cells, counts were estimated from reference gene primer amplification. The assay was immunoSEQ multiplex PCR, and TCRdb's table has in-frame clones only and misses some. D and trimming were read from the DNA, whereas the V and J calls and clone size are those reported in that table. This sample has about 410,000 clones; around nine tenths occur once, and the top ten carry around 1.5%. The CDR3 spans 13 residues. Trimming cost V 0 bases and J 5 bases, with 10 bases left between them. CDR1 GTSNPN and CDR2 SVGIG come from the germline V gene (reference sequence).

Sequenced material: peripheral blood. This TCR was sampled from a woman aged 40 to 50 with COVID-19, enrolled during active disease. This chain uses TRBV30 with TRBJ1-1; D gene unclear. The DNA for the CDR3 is TGTGCCTGGAGTGTATTTGGGAGGACTGAAGCTTTCTTT. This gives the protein CAWSVFGRTEAFF.